This TCR beta chain appears in the sequencing data of a study of T cells after yellow fever vaccination. About the research overall: Those fractions that held only low numbers of cells were prepared using the SMART-Seq v4 Ultra Low Input RNA kit.

With 2 bases removed from V and 4 bases from J, the gap between germline ends came to 13 bases. Germline-derived CDR1 and CDR2 are SGHTA and FQGNSA. The CDR3 loop spans 15 amino acids. Overall study findings and caveats: Repertoires obtained by FACS sorting could include abundant clonotypes that entered as contaminants from the bulk population. Reappearing after the booster were most of the clones from primary vaccination (almost 97% CD4, around 88% CD8).

The authors made TCR cDNA by 5'RACE template switching, adding a universal primer site and UMIs. Each CDR3 protein gets one entry after TCRdb re-called the 5' RACE reads with MiXCR. Of roughly 250,000 distinct CDR3 sequences in the sample, 10% to 15% were seen once. To note about this clonotype: The antigen remains unidentified.

The chain carries TRBV7-2 and TRBJ2-3; weak D call: TRBD2 (6 bases). This TCR was recovered from a man younger than 40 who received the YFV17D yellow fever vaccine. The sequencing here drew on CD4+ T cells sorted from PBMCs, taken 45 days after the yellow fever booster vaccination. CDR3 sequence reads: CASSLLVIAADTQYF. Here the CDR3 DNA reads TGTGCCAGCAGCTTATTGGTAATAGCGGCAGATACGCAGTATTTT.